This T cell receptor (beta chain) comes out of a study of blood T cells in healthy people across ages. Each donor's blood draw was approximately 10 milliliters of peripheral blood. The second PCR ran roughly 6 to 11 cycles with a sample-barcoded 5' primer and J-beta primers. All samples yielded 2.5 million or more CDR3-containing paired-end reads. One entry per CDR3 protein, called by TCRdb with MiXCR from the 5' RACE reads. The table includes 650,000 to 1,000,000 distinct CDR3 sequences, about 46% detected once. Study-level results: Per million T cells, the diversity of TCR beta decreased roughly linearly as age advanced.

V shed 4 bases and J shed 0 bases, with 13 bases lying between them. The germline gives CDR1 MNHEY, CDR2 SVGEGT. The CDR3 is 16 residues long. Worth noting for this clonotype: Its antigen remains unidentified.

The specimen was blood. This chain links TRBV6-2 or TRBV6-3 with TRBJ2-1, with D maybe TRBD2 (6 bases). The sequence was collected from an elderly man in good health. The CDR3 protein is CASSSGTPSSYNEQFF. The CDR3 DNA sequence: TGTGCCAGCAGTTCCGGGACTCCCAGCTCCTACAATGAGCAGTTCTTC.